This T cell receptor (beta chain) was captured in a study of OX40 agonist ivuxolimab in advanced cancers. Across the whole study: Patients in dose escalation had liver, melanoma, kidney or head and neck cancers. Study outcomes and limitations: Among T cells, CD8+ cells averaged more expanded clones than CD4+ cells.

The table came from immunoSEQ multiplex PCR; TCRdb's copy has only in-frame clones and leaves some out. The repertoire includes 15,000 to 20,000 clones, less than 90% of them detected once, and just under 20% sits in the top ten. Concerning this clone: Its antigen is not known.

V was trimmed by 6 bases and J by 0 bases, leaving 15 bases between them. The CDR3 runs 16 residues. Germline V lookup: CDR1 MNHEY, CDR2 SMNVEV (reference sequence). This receptor was taken from an adult with an advanced solid tumor such as melanoma, head and neck, liver or kidney cancer. J is TRBJ2-1 and V is TRBV27, with D possibly being TRBD1 (6 bases). The material sequenced was CD4+ or CD8+ T cells sorted from blood, taken in a trial of the OX40 agonist ivuxolimab. The CDR3 nucleotides are TGTGCCAGCAGCTTGGTGGGGGCAAGCTCCTACAATGAGCAGTTCTTC. Translation: CASSLVGASSYNEQFF.